This is a list of T cell receptor beta chains from one sample in a study of blood T cell repertoires in COVID-19. Sequenced by immunoSEQ multiplex PCR; TCRdb stores in-frame clones only, minus some. The sample shows just under 150,000 clones, about 87% of them seen only once. Input material: peripheral blood. Receptor source: a woman aged 45-59 years with acute or convalescent COVID-19. Both conserved end residues are part of each CDR3. A D gene is named only where the DNA matches it firmly. Some rows mark clone size as missing; the rest say once, few, many or name a class of expanded clone.

clone_size	v_call	d_call	j_call	cdr3_aa	cdr3_nt
NA	TRBV2	TRBD2	TRBJ2-5	CASSEPNSFGVAGVETQYF	TGTGCCAGCAGTGAACCGAATAGTTTCGGGGTAGCGGGGGTGGAGACCCAGTACTTC
NA	TRBV24-1	NA	TRBJ2-5	CATSDLRSGAFQETQYF	TGTGCCACCAGTGATTTGCGGTCGGGAGCCTTTCAAGAGACCCAGTACTTC
NA	TRBV9	TRBD1	TRBJ1-4	CASGDRDVEKLFF	TGTGCCAGCGGGGACAGGGATGTTGAAAAACTGTTTTTT
once	TRBV6-5	NA	TRBJ1-1	CASSIAGTEAFF	TGTGCCAGCAGTATAGCCGGGACAGAAGCTTTCTTT
once	TRBV7-2	TRBD2	TRBJ2-3	CASSLSSGGASSDTQYF	TGTGCCAGCAGCTTATCCAGCGGGGGGGCCTCGTCAGATACGCAGTATTTT
once	TRBV27	TRBD1	TRBJ1-1	CASRPTGGFTEAFF	TGTGCCAGCAGACCGACAGGGGGCTTTACTGAAGCTTTCTTT
NA	TRBV7-2	TRBD2	TRBJ2-5	CASSKPGLAGQETQYF	TGTGCCAGCAGCAAGCCGGGACTAGCAGGCCAAGAGACCCAGTACTTC
NA	TRBV5-1	NA	TRBJ2-2	CASSPQVTDTGELFF	TGCGCCAGCAGCCCCCAGGTCACCGACACCGGGGAGCTGTTTTTT
NA	TRBV7-2	NA	TRBJ2-1	CASSSHPSSYNEQFF	TGTGCCAGCAGCAGTCACCCGAGCTCCTACAATGAGCAGTTCTTC
once	TRBV7-9	NA	TRBJ1-2	CASSTAQKMTENYGYTF	TGTGCCAGCAGTACAGCTCAAAAAATGACGGAAAACTATGGCTACACCTTC
few	TRBV7-3	NA	TRBJ2-1	CASSLWGGKGTNEQFF	TGTGCCAGCAGCTTATGGGGGGGCAAAGGTACAAATGAGCAGTTCTTC
few	TRBV21-1	NA	TRBJ1-2	CASSKVDRGKGYTF	TGTGCCAGCAGCAAAGTGGACAGGGGGAAGGGCTACACCTTC
NA	TRBV7-9	TRBD2	TRBJ2-7	CASSLESGNSYEQYF	TGTGCCAGCAGCTTAGAGAGCGGGAATTCCTACGAGCAGTACTTC
NA	TRBV24-1	TRBD2	TRBJ2-3	CATMQREGYTDTQYF	TGTGCCACCATGCAGCGGGAGGGTTATACAGATACGCAGTATTTT
NA	TRBV7-9	NA	TRBJ1-1	CASSSSVTEAFF	TGTGCCAGCAGCTCCTCCGTCACTGAAGCTTTCTTT
NA	TRBV7-6	TRBD1	TRBJ2-3	CASSLWTGVTDTQYF	TGTGCCAGCAGCTTGTGGACAGGGGTAACAGATACGCAGTATTTT
NA	TRBV5-1	TRBD2	TRBJ2-7	CASSLGSSGSYEQYF	TGCGCCAGCAGCTTGGGGTCTAGCGGGAGTTACGAGCAGTACTTC
NA	TRBV24-1	TRBD1	TRBJ2-2	CATSDPRDRVRTGELFF	TGTGCCACCAGTGATCCCAGAGACAGGGTACGCACCGGGGAGCTGTTTTTT